Below, 18 T cell receptor beta chains from the same sample are listed, as sequenced in a study of a mutant IDH1 vaccine in newly diagnosed glioma. These receptors have no identified antigens. Time point: week 5, during vaccination. With topical imiquimod, each dose of the vaccine consisted of 300 ug of mutant IDH1 20-mer peptide. The method was immunoSEQ multiplex PCR; TCRdb's version includes in-frame clones alone and lacks a portion of them. Of 12,000 or so clones in the sample, around 90% were seen once. Specimen: PBMCs, collected from a glioma patient whose treatment included an IDH1 peptide vaccine. The receptors were sampled from a woman in her forties with glioma. Some clones in this sample may be carry-over from other donors' samples.

The CDR3 loop reads CASSEAPQAGQPQHF. CDR3 nucleotides: TGTGCCAGCAGTGAAGCGCCGCAGGCTGGGCAGCCCCAGCATTTT. J is TRBJ1-5 and V is TRBV6-1; D is unclear. This CDR3 contains 15 residues. The V end was cut by 0 bases, the J end by 7 bases, with 13 bases between. CDR1 and CDR2 from the germline V gene are MNHNS and SASEGT.

This chain links TRBV5-4 with TRBJ2-1; 13 bases align to TRBD2. V was clipped by 0 bases and J by 4 bases; unmatched bases: 4. CDR3 length equals 17 residues. Germline CDR1 is SGHNT and CDR2 is YYREEE (reference sequence). The chain's CDR3 is CASSLVLAGGHYNEQFF. DNA for the CDR3: TGTGCCAGCAGCTTGGTACTAGCGGGGGGGCATTACAATGAGCAGTTCTTC. Full variable domain (missing parts from reference TRBV5-4 and TRBJ2-1): ETGVTQSPTHLIKTRGQQVTLRCSSQSGHNTVSWYQQALGQGPQFIFQYYREEENGRGNFPPRFSGLQFPNYSSELNVNALELDDSALYLCASSLVLAGGHYNEQFFGPGTRLTVL.

V usage is TRBV5-4 and J usage is TRBJ2-7, with D tentatively TRBD1 (7 bases). The ends were cut back, 3 bases at V and 4 bases at J, with 14 bases in the middle. The CDR3 runs 14 residues. CDR1 and CDR2 from the germline V gene are SGHNT and YYREEE (reference sequence). CDR3 in amino acids: CASSWGDSGYEQYF. The CDR3 coding sequence is TGTGCCAGCAGCTGGGGGGACAGTGGATACGAGCAGTACTTC.

V gene TRBV7-2 combines with J gene TRBJ1-2, with 8 bases aligning to TRBD1. CDR1 is SGHTA and CDR2 is FQGNSA in the germline V gene. After removal of 8 bases from V and 3 bases from J, the junction contained 14 bases not matched to a gene. The CDR3 totals 16 residues. CDR3 residues: CASRRGPGGQDYGYTF. The DNA for the CDR3 is TGTGCCAGCCGCAGAGGCCCTGGGGGACAGGACTATGGCTACACCTTC.

The V gene is TRBV5-1, the J gene TRBJ1-1; D is unclear. V was shortened by 0 bases and J by 1 base, with 7 bases between the two germline ends. Germline CDR1 is SGHRS and CDR2 is YFSETQ. The CDR3 sequence is 14 residues long. CDR3 nucleotide sequence: TGCGCCAGCAGCTTGGAGTTGGGGAACACTGAAGCTTTCTTT. Its protein product is CASSLELGNTEAFF.

The chain uses TRBV27 and TRBJ2-7; D assignment may be TRBD1 or TRBD2 (6 bases each). V shed 6 bases and J shed 9 bases, with 18 bases lying between them. The length of the CDR3 is 13 residues. The V gene's germline CDR1 is MNHEY and CDR2 SMNVEV (reference sequence). CDR3 bases: TGTGCCAGCAGCCGCGGGACACCGATCCCGCAGTACTTC. Translated: CASSRGTPIPQYF.

The CDR3: CASSTARGSGELFF. Written as DNA, the CDR3 is TGTGCCAGCAGCACTGCCAGGGGCTCCGGGGAGCTGTTTTTT. The chain recombines TRBV5-4 with TRBJ2-2; perhaps TRBD1 as D (6 bases). CDR3 size: 14 residues. CDR1 is SGHNT, CDR2 YYREEE, per germline (reference sequence). Deletions cut 4 bases from V and 6 bases from J, with 13 bases between. The full variable domain, rest sourced from reference TRBV5-4 and TRBJ2-2, is ETGVTQSPTHLIKTRGQQVTLRCSSQSGHNTVSWYQQALGQGPQFIFQYYREEENGRGNFPPRFSGLQFPNYSSELNVNALELDDSALYLCASSTARGSGELFFGEGSRLTVL.

The chain couples TRBV30 to TRBJ1-5; D is ambiguous. The V end was cut by 0 bases, the J end by 3 bases, with 9 bases between. The CDR3 length is 14 residues. Germline CDR1 and CDR2: GTSNPN and SVGIG (reference sequence). CDR3 in amino acids: CAWSVAASNQPQHF. CDR3 nucleotides: TGTGCCTGGAGTGTAGCGGCTTCCAATCAGCCCCAGCATTTT.

The chain recombines TRBV5-1 with TRBJ1-2; 9 nucleotides agree with TRBD1. V was clipped by 4 bases and J by 4 bases; unmatched bases: 5. CDR1 is SGHRS and CDR2 is YFSETQ in the germline V gene. This CDR3 contains 14 residues. In DNA, the CDR3 is TGCGCCAGCAGCCAAAGACAGGGGGGCTATGGCTACACCTTC. This codes for CASSQRQGGYGYTF.

This sequence joins TRBV28 and TRBJ2-7; D not certain. The V and J ends lost 6 bases and 9 bases respectively, with 18 bases between them. This CDR3 comprises 13 residues. Germline values: CDR1 MDHEN, CDR2 SYDVKM. In DNA, the CDR3 is TGTGCCAGCAGCCGTTCCGGGCCTGGGGTGCAGTACTTC. Translated: CASSRSGPGVQYF.

V gene TRBV4-1 combines with J gene TRBJ1-2, with TRBD1 as a possible D gene (6 bases). The CDR3 loop spans 16 amino acids. From germline, CDR1 is MGHRA and CDR2 YSYEKL. The ends were cut back, 1 base at V and 7 bases at J, with 19 bases in the middle. The CDR3 here is CASSQVGGGELSGYTF. CDR3 DNA sequence: TGCGCCAGCAGCCAAGTGGGGGGCGGGGAGCTGAGTGGCTACACCTTC.

The gene calls are TRBV28 and TRBJ1-4; 9 bases are shared with TRBD1. The CDR3 extends over 16 amino acids. The trim removed 5 bases at V and 2 bases at J, leaving 6 bases unmatched. Germline V CDR1 and CDR2: MDHEN, SYDVKM. CDR3 residues: CASSDDRGATNEKLFF. CDR3 coding DNA: TGTGCCAGCAGTGATGACAGGGGGGCGACTAATGAAAAACTGTTTTTT. The variable domain in full, completed from reference TRBV28 and TRBJ1-4, reads DVKVTQSSRYLVKRTGEKVFLECVQDMDHENMFWYRQDPGLGLRLIYFSYDVKMKEKGDIPEGYSVSREKKERFSLILESASTNQTSMYLCASSDDRGATNEKLFFGSGTQLSVL.

V is TRBV11-2 and J is TRBJ1-1; D ambiguous. Looked up from germline, CDR1 is SGHAT and CDR2 is FQNNGV. This CDR3 contains 13 residues. V lost 1 base, J lost 3 bases, and 6 bases lay in between. CDR3: CASSLGGDTEAFF. CDR3 in DNA: TGTGCCAGCAGCTTAGGTGGGGACACTGAAGCTTTCTTT. Based on the CDR3 plus reference TRBV11-2 and TRBJ1-1, the full variable domain is EAGVAQSPRYKIIEKRQSVAFWCNPISGHATLYWYQQILGQGPKLLIQFQNNGVVDDSQLPKDRFSAERLKGVDSTLKIQPAKLEDSAVYLCASSLGGDTEAFFGQGTRLTVV.

This chain connects TRBV19 to TRBJ2-2; D possibly matches TRBD1 or TRBD2 (5 bases each). The CDR3 runs 15 residues. The ends were cut back, 5 bases at V and 3 bases at J, with 13 bases in the middle. Germline loops: CDR1 LNHDA, CDR2 SQIVND (reference sequence). This CDR3 reads CASSLGVFYTGELFF. In DNA, the CDR3 is TGTGCCAGTAGTCTGGGGGTCTTTTACACCGGGGAGCTGTTTTTT.

The chain employs TRBV7-9 and TRBJ2-3; the D gene could be TRBD1 or TRBD2 (5 bases each). V lost 5 bases and J lost 2, with 11 bases in between. From germline, CDR1 is SEHNR and CDR2 FQNEAQ (reference sequence). CDR3 size: 14 residues. As DNA, the CDR3 is TGTGCCAGCAGCCCCCTCGGGACCACAGATACGCAGTATTTT. As protein: CASSPLGTTDTQYF. The entire variable domain, with the rest obtained from reference TRBV7-9 and TRBJ2-3, is as follows: DTGVSQNPRHKITKRGQNVTFRCDPISEHNRLYWYRQTLGQGPEFLTYFQNEAQLEKSRLLSDRFSAERPKGSFSTLEIQRTEQGDSAMYLCASSPLGTTDTQYFGPGTRLTVL.

The table lists this clone with a count of one. The J gene is TRBJ1-2, the V gene TRBV7-2; D might be TRBD1 (5 bases). Per germline, CDR1 SGHTA and CDR2 FQGNSA. The CDR3 is made up of 13 amino acids. The V end lost 5 bases, the J end lost 8 bases, and 15 bases lay between the germline ends. The CDR3 reads CASSDERGGGYTF. For the CDR3, the DNA is TGTGCCAGCAGCGATGAGAGGGGAGGAGGCTACACCTTC.

This sequence joins TRBV5-1 and TRBJ2-7; 10 bases are shared with TRBD2. Germline trimming cut 2 bases from V and 0 bases from J; bases unmatched to any gene: 2. The CDR3 consists of 15 residues. The V gene's germline CDR1 is SGHRS and CDR2 YFSETQ. For the CDR3, the DNA is TGCGCCAGCAGCTTACGGACTAGCGGCTCCTACGAGCAGTACTTC. This encodes CASSLRTSGSYEQYF.

As for this clone: One end of the junction fails to match germline, which may point to a read error. The chain carries TRBV5-6 and TRBJ1-6; D perhaps matches TRBD1 (5 bases). The CDR3 is 17 residues long. Germline CDR1 is SGHDT and CDR2 is YYEEEE. CDR3: CASSPGGRISFNSPLHF. The CDR3 DNA reads as TGTGCCAGCAGCCCGGGGGGACGGATATCCTTTAATTCACCCCTCCACTTT.